The 32 T cell receptor beta chains reported below all come from one sample, sequenced in a study of T cells after yellow fever vaccination. Via MiXCR, TCRdb re-called the 5' RACE reads, giving one row per CDR3 protein. The table lists 300,000 to 350,000 distinct CDR3 sequences, around 4.5% of them singletons, with approximately 19% in the top ten. This specimen consisted of PBMCs, obtained 15 days after the yellow fever booster vaccination. Receptors were obtained from a man aged 18 to 30 who received the YFV17D yellow fever vaccine.

This clonotype was detected many times. The chain recombines TRBV6-5 with TRBJ2-3; 10 bases are shared with TRBD2. From germline, CDR1 is MNHEY and CDR2 SVGAGI. CDR3 length: 15 residues. The V and J ends lost 0 bases and 3 bases, in that order; junction bases with no gene match: 0. The CDR3 spells CASSYSSGGTDTQYF. The CDR3 DNA reads as TGTGCCAGCAGTTACTCTAGCGGGGGGACAGATACGCAGTATTTT.

This clonotype showed up just a few times. The gene calls are TRBV11-2 and TRBJ1-2; D possibly corresponds to TRBD1 (5 bases). The length of the CDR3 is 15 residues. Germline V CDR1 and CDR2: SGHAT, FQNNGV. With 5 bases removed from V and 4 bases from J, the gap between germline ends came to 17 bases. The CDR3 DNA is TGTGCCAGCAGCCCCGCCGGGACGGGTTCCTATGGCTACACCTTC. Its protein is CASSPAGTGSYGYTF. The full variable domain, completed using reference TRBV11-2 and TRBJ1-2, is EAGVAQSPRYKIIEKRQSVAFWCNPISGHATLYWYQQILGQGPKLLIQFQNNGVVDDSQLPKDRFSAERLKGVDSTLKIQPAKLEDSAVYLCASSPAGTGSYGYTFGSGTRLTVV.

The sample holds a few counts of this clonotype. The chain has TRBV7-2 and TRBJ2-5, with D perhaps matching TRBD2 (5 bases). Per germline, CDR1 SGHTA and CDR2 FQGNSA. Trimming removed 3 bases at V and 5 bases at J, with 16 bases between. The CDR3 contains 15 residues. For the CDR3, the DNA is TGTGCCAGCAGCTTTAGAGGGTCTGCCGGTGAGACCCAGTACTTC. It encodes CASSFRGSAGETQYF.

This clonotype was seen a handful of times. The rearrangement links TRBV5-1 to TRBJ2-3; D tentatively fits TRBD1 or TRBD2 (5 bases each). Trimming cost V 2 bases and J 0 bases, with 10 bases left between them. This CDR3 region has 15 residues. Germline values: CDR1 SGHRS, CDR2 YFSETQ. The CDR3 sequence is CASSFGTLSTDTQYF. The CDR3 DNA reads TGCGCCAGCAGCTTCGGGACGTTAAGCACAGATACGCAGTATTTT.

The table lists this clonotype with many counts. The chain uses TRBV19 and TRBJ2-1; no reliable D call. Germline CDR1 reads LNHDA; CDR2 reads SQIVND (reference sequence). V was clipped by 6 bases and J by 5 bases, with 11 bases between them. This CDR3 region has 13 residues. For the CDR3, the DNA is TGTGCCAGTAGCCCGGTTGGGAACAATGAGCAGTTCTTC. Encoded protein: CASSPVGNNEQFF.

This clonotype showed up many times. V usage is TRBV25-1 and J usage is TRBJ1-2, with 7 bases fitting TRBD1. Germline-derived CDR1 and CDR2 are MGHDK and SYGVNS. There are 17 residues in the CDR3. J was trimmed by 3 bases and V by 4 bases; bases with no gene match: 14. The CDR3 is CASSGSRYGQVHYGYTF. The CDR3 coding sequence is TGTGCCAGCAGTGGTTCCCGCTATGGACAGGTCCACTATGGCTACACCTTC.

This clonotype was counted many times. Its ends do not fully match the called genes, so a read error is possible. The chain has TRBV5-1 and TRBJ1-1, with a weak D call TRBD1 (6 bases). This CDR3 contains 14 residues. Germline CDR1 SGHRS, CDR2 YFSETQ. Here the CDR3 DNA reads TGCGCCAGCAGTTTGGGACAACCCAACACTGAAGCTTTCTTT. It specifies CASSLGQPNTEAFF.

V gene TRBV20-1 combines with J gene TRBJ1-5; a weak D match, TRBD1 (6 bases). CDR3 length equals 13 residues. Germline values: CDR1 DFQATT, CDR2 SNEGSKA (reference sequence). Trimming stripped 5 bases from V and 5 bases from J, with 13 bases between. DNA of the CDR3: TGCAGTGCTGACCAGGGGACGGATCAGCCCCAGCATTTT. Its protein is CSADQGTDQPQHF.

In this sample, this clonotype turned up a few times. This chain links TRBV5-1 with TRBJ1-6, with a possible D match to TRBD1 (5 bases). Germline CDR1 reads SGHRS; CDR2 reads YFSETQ. Trimming removed 2 bases from V and 0 bases from J, with 6 bases in between. CDR3 size: 15 residues. In DNA form, the CDR3 reads TGCGCCAGCAGCTTCAGGGACTCCTATAATTCACCCCTCCACTTT. Protein: CASSFRDSYNSPLHF. Full variable domain (missing parts from reference TRBV5-1 and TRBJ1-6): KAGVTQTPRYLIKTRGQQVTLSCSPISGHRSVSWYQQTPGQGLQFLFEYFSETQRNKGNFPGRFSGRQFSNSRSEMNVSTLELGDSALYLCASSFRDSYNSPLHFGNGTRLTVT.

This clonotype was seen repeatedly, ten times or more. The chain links TRBV28 to TRBJ2-1, with 10 bases that match TRBD1. In germline, CDR1 is MDHEN, CDR2 SYDVKM. CDR3 length: 14 amino acids. After removal of 9 bases from V and 5 bases from J, the junction contained 7 bases not matched to a gene. CDR3 protein: CASCGQGVNNEQFF. The CDR3 DNA reads TGTGCCAGTTGTGGACAGGGGGTAAACAATGAGCAGTTCTTC.

Ten or more counts support this clonotype. The CDR3 is CASSAVQGYMETQYF. CDR3 bases: TGTGCCAGCAGCGCGGTACAGGGGTATATGGAGACCCAGTACTTC. The genes are TRBV7-9 and TRBJ2-5; the match to TRBD1 covers 7 bases. V trimming: 5 bases; J trimming: 5 bases; junction bases outside the gene matches: 11. The CDR3 covers 15 residues. Looked up from germline, CDR1 is SEHNR and CDR2 is FQNEAQ (reference sequence). The full variable domain, rest sourced from reference TRBV7-9 and TRBJ2-5, is DTGVSQNPRHKITKRGQNVTFRCDPISEHNRLYWYRQTLGQGPEFLTYFQNEAQLEKSRLLSDRFSAERPKGSFSTLEIQRTEQGDSAMYLCASSAVQGYMETQYFGPGTRLLVL.

The chain has TRBV7-8 and TRBJ2-2, with a weak D call TRBD2 (5 bases). Germline CDR1 is SGHVS and CDR2 is FQNEAQ. With 6 bases removed from V and 7 bases from J, the gap between germline ends came to 18 bases. The CDR3 contains 15 residues. The CDR3 region is CASREGWLNDGELFF. The CDR3 DNA sequence: TGTGCCAGCAGAGAGGGTTGGCTAAATGACGGGGAGCTGTTTTTT.

This clonotype was counted many times. The chain employs TRBV7-2 and TRBJ2-1, with 10 bases lining up with TRBD2. The length of the CDR3 is 15 residues. J gave up 3 bases and V 6 bases, and 5 bases lay outside the gene matches. Germline CDR1 SGHTA, CDR2 FQGNSA. CDR3 residues: CASRGSSGSYNEQFF. CDR3 DNA sequence: TGTGCCAGCAGGGGATCTAGCGGGAGCTACAATGAGCAGTTCTTC.

The rearrangement joins TRBV20-1 to TRBJ2-5; the D is unclear. This CDR3 region has 15 residues. V gave up 0 bases and J gave up 2 bases, with 13 bases separating them. The V gene's germline CDR1 is DFQATT and CDR2 SNEGSKA (reference sequence). The CDR3 loop reads CSARDSRGPQETQYF. The CDR3 DNA reads TGCAGTGCTAGAGATAGTCGAGGCCCACAAGAGACCCAGTACTTC.

This clonotype was seen many times. The V gene is TRBV7-9, the J gene TRBJ1-3; TRBD1 agrees at 7 bases. Germline CDR1 is SEHNR and CDR2 is FQNEAQ (reference sequence). Trimming cost V 2 bases and J 4 bases; bases outside gene matches: 5. CDR3 size: 15 residues. The CDR3 protein is CASSLSTGEGNTIYF. The CDR3 region has the DNA TGTGCCAGCAGCTTAAGCACAGGGGAAGGAAACACCATATATTTT. Looking up the rest from reference TRBV7-9 and TRBJ1-3 gives the full variable domain: DTGVSQNPRHKITKRGQNVTFRCDPISEHNRLYWYRQTLGQGPEFLTYFQNEAQLEKSRLLSDRFSAERPKGSFSTLEIQRTEQGDSAMYLCASSLSTGEGNTIYFGEGSWLTVV.

This clonotype was detected ten times or more. This sequence joins TRBV4-3 and TRBJ2-1, with D tentatively TRBD1 or TRBD2 (5 bases each). Germline CDR1 is LGHNA and CDR2 is YSLEER. With 2 bases removed from V and 8 bases from J, the gap between germline ends came to 22 bases. This CDR3 spans 17 amino acids. The CDR3 sequence: CASSQPPHPGPYDEQFF. The CDR3 DNA follows: TGCGCCAGCAGCCAACCCCCCCACCCGGGACCTTATGATGAGCAGTTCTTC.

The V call is TRBV4-1, the J call TRBJ1-3; no reliable D call. The V end lost 8 bases, the J end lost 3 bases, and 8 bases lay between the germline ends. The CDR3 is 12 amino acids. Germline CDR1 reads MGHRA; CDR2 reads YSYEKL. The CDR3 loop is CASQGSGNTIYF. In DNA, the CDR3 is TGCGCCAGCCAAGGGAGTGGAAACACCATATATTTT.

This clonotype was detected only a few times. The V and J genes are TRBV12-3 or TRBV12-4 and TRBJ2-3, with D possibly TRBD2 on 6 matching bases. V was cut by 6 bases and J by 2 bases, with 12 bases left in between. The CDR3 sequence is 14 residues long. The CDR3 bases are TGTGCCAGCAGGCCGGGACTCTACACAGATACGCAGTATTTT. Translated: CASRPGLYTDTQYF.

The chain couples TRBV29-1 to TRBJ1-1; no clear D. The ends were cut back, 5 bases at V and 1 base at J, with 5 bases in the middle. The CDR3 consists of 11 residues. Germline V CDR1 and CDR2: SQVTM, ANQGSEA. The DNA of the CDR3 is TGCAGCGTTCATCGGAACACTGAAGCTTTCTTT. The encoded protein is CSVHRNTEAFF.

This clonotype was recorded a few times. This chain links TRBV5-1 with TRBJ2-7; D is unresolved. From germline, CDR1 is SGHRS and CDR2 YFSETQ. V lost 0 bases and J lost 4, with 17 bases in between. The CDR3 runs 16 residues. The CDR3 DNA sequence: TGCGCCAGCAGCTTGGACCGAGGATCCCTCCTATACGAGCAGTACTTC. Encoded protein: CASSLDRGSLLYEQYF.

This clonotype was found a few times. The chain joins TRBV28 to TRBJ1-5; TRBD1 is a possible D gene (6 bases). The CDR3 extends over 17 amino acids. V was pared by 7 bases and J by 6 bases, with 25 bases between. The germline gives CDR1 MDHEN, CDR2 SYDVKM. This CDR3 is CASTSAAGGLRVQPQHF. The CDR3 region has the DNA TGTGCCAGCACATCCGCCGCGGGGGGCTTGCGGGTTCAGCCCCAGCATTTT.

There are a few counts of this clonotype. This chain uses TRBV7-2 with TRBJ1-2; TRBD1 might be the D (6 bases). This CDR3 is built from 13 residues. Trimming shortened V by 4 bases and J by 7 bases, and 13 bases separated the two germline ends. Germline CDR1 and CDR2: SGHTA and FQGNSA. Here the CDR3 DNA reads TGTGCCAGCAGCTCCGCGGACAGATCTGGCTACACCTTC. Amino acid sequence: CASSSADRSGYTF.

This clonotype appeared a few times. V is TRBV12-3 or TRBV12-4 and J is TRBJ2-5; D not certain. CDR3 length: 14 amino acids. Trimming took off 3 bases at V and 9 bases at J, with 17 bases between the two ends. The CDR3 DNA follows: TGTGCCAGCAGTTTGTGGTGGCAGGATGGGGCCCAGTACTTC. Translation: CASSLWWQDGAQYF.

This clonotype was detected a few times. In DNA, the CDR3 is TGTGCCAGCCAGTTACTAGCGGGGGGCACAGATACGCAGTATTTT. Its translation is CASQLLAGGTDTQYF. This rearrangement joins TRBV6-2 or TRBV6-3 to TRBJ2-3, with 11 bases that match TRBD2. This CDR3 is 15 amino acids long. The V gene's germline CDR1 is MNHEY and CDR2 SVGEGT. V trimming: 8 bases; J trimming: 1 base; junction bases outside the gene matches: 5.

The rearrangement joins TRBV12-3 or TRBV12-4 to TRBJ2-5; D gene ambiguous. The CDR3 is 13 amino acids. The V and J ends lost 5 bases and 5 bases respectively, with 12 bases between them. The CDR3 bases are TGTGCCAGCAGTAACCCCGTTGGTGAGACCCAGTACTTC. Protein: CASSNPVGETQYF.

Comments on this clonotype: This could be a read error, since a much larger clone is one nucleotide away. The chain joins TRBV7-6 to TRBJ2-3; D is possibly TRBD2 (5 bases). The CDR3 is 13 amino acids. V was cut by 4 bases and J by 4 bases, with 9 bases left in between. Germline CDR1 and CDR2: SGHVS and FNYEAQ. CDR3 residues: CASSSSGADTQYF. The CDR3, as DNA: TGTGCCAGCAGCTCATCCGGGGCAGATACGCAGTATTTT.

This clonotype was detected ten times or more. The genes are TRBV12-3 or TRBV12-4 and TRBJ1-2; 11 bases are a match to TRBD1. This CDR3 contains 15 residues. V gave up 5 bases and J gave up 4 bases; unmatched junction bases: 6. The CDR3 protein is CASSTPGTGGYGYTF. CDR3 in DNA: TGTGCCAGCAGTACTCCCGGGACAGGGGGCTATGGCTACACCTTC.

This clonotype appeared many times. This chain joins TRBV4-1 and TRBJ1-1, with TRBD1 identical over 7 bases. This CDR3 has 15 amino acids. Trimming at V came to 3 bases and at J to 1 base, leaving 5 bases not matched to a gene. The germline V gene encodes CDR1 MGHRA and CDR2 YSYEKL. The CDR3 nucleotides are TGCGCCAGCAGCCAGAACAGGGGTAGGAACACTGAAGCTTTCTTT. Translation: CASSQNRGRNTEAFF.

This clonotype was found many times. CDR3 DNA sequence: TGCGCCAGCAGCTTGGACGGGTCGGATACGCAGTATTTT. It encodes CASSLDGSDTQYF. This chain uses TRBV5-1 with TRBJ2-3; no definite D call. V lost 0 bases and J 6 bases, leaving 8 bases between the germline ends. Germline V lookup: CDR1 SGHRS, CDR2 YFSETQ. This CDR3 region has 13 residues.

Only a few counts were recorded for this clonotype. V is TRBV5-1 and J is TRBJ2-7; D might be TRBD1 (6 bases). V lost 2 bases, J lost 7 bases, and 10 bases lay in between. This CDR3 spans 12 amino acids. CDR1 and CDR2 from the germline V gene are SGHRS and YFSETQ. CDR3 in amino acids: CASSFTGNEQYF. CDR3 nucleotides: TGCGCCAGCAGCTTTACAGGGAATGAGCAGTACTTC. The complete variable domain, with remaining parts taken from reference TRBV5-1 and TRBJ2-7, reads KAGVTQTPRYLIKTRGQQVTLSCSPISGHRSVSWYQQTPGQGLQFLFEYFSETQRNKGNFPGRFSGRQFSNSRSEMNVSTLELGDSALYLCASSFTGNEQYFGPGTRLTVT.

This clonotype was recorded many times. This rearrangement joins TRBV7-8 to TRBJ2-5; 7 nucleotides agree with TRBD1. In germline, CDR1 is SGHVS, CDR2 FQNEAQ. There are 13 residues in the CDR3. Germline trimming cut 5 bases from V and 5 bases from J; bases unmatched to any gene: 5. The DNA of the CDR3 is TGTGCCAGCAGCCTGGGGACAGTGGAGACCCAGTACTTC. This gives the protein CASSLGTVETQYF.

The V call is TRBV7-2, the J call TRBJ2-1; D remains unclear. Deletions cut 7 bases from V and 10 bases from J, with 14 bases between. This CDR3 contains 12 residues. CDR1 and CDR2 from the germline V gene are SGHTA and FQGNSA. The CDR3 DNA reads as TGTGCCAGCAACCTAACCCCTAGAGAGCAGTTCTTC. Amino acids: CASNLTPREQFF.